The 29 T cell receptor beta chains listed next were all sequenced from one sample in a study of cytomegalovirus exposure and HLA in healthy donors. The PCR made use of 60 Vbeta and 13 Jbeta primers. TCRdb's table, derived via immunoSEQ multiplex PCR, lists solely in-frame clones and lacks some. The table includes more than 85,000 clones, approximately 71% detected once. Sequencing was performed on PBMCs. All receptors come from a woman between 70 and 85 years old in good health and CMV-seropositive.

This clone appeared a single time. V is TRBV4-2 and J is TRBJ2-5; D is ambiguous. Trimming cost V 1 base and J 2 bases, with 17 bases left between them. CDR1 is LGHNA, CDR2 YNFKEQ, per germline. The CDR3 length is 17 residues. The CDR3 region has the DNA TGTGCCAGCAGCCAAGGTTCCCTCCGCGGAAGACAAGAGACCCAGTACTTC. It encodes CASSQGSLRGRQETQYF.

This clone was detected only a few times. The chain joins TRBV2 to TRBJ2-3; maybe TRBD2 (5 bases). CDR1 and CDR2 from the germline V gene are SNHLY and FYNNEI. The CDR3 length is 14 residues. Trimming stripped 5 bases from V and 1 base from J, with 10 bases between. In nucleotides, the CDR3 is TGTGCCAGCAGTATTGGACTCGGCACAGATACGCAGTATTTT. Protein: CASSIGLGTDTQYF.

V is TRBV7-2 and J is TRBJ2-7; 8 nucleotides match TRBD1. Looked up from germline, CDR1 is SGHTA and CDR2 is FQGNSA. This CDR3 is 15 amino acids long. Unmatched junction bases numbered 9, after V lost 5 bases and J lost 3 bases. CDR3 protein: CASSTQGAGDYEQYF. The CDR3, as DNA: TGTGCCAGCAGCACCCAGGGGGCTGGCGACTACGAGCAGTACTTC.

The rearrangement uses TRBV5-1 and TRBJ1-2; D call uncertain. The CDR3 totals 15 residues. Germline V CDR1 and CDR2: SGHRS, YFSETQ. V dropped 0 bases and J dropped 7 bases, with 16 bases sitting between them. DNA for the CDR3: TGCGCCAGCAGCTTGGCCGGGGATCGGGATGGTGGCTACACCTTC. As protein: CASSLAGDRDGGYTF.

The chain employs TRBV6-5 and TRBJ1-6; 8 bases match TRBD1. The CDR3 has 14 residues. Germline-derived CDR1 and CDR2 are MNHEY and SVGAGI. Trimming took 6 bases from V and 7 from J; bases not matched to a gene: 5. The CDR3 bases are TGTGCCAGCAGCCCAGGGGGCAAGAATTCACCCCTCCACTTT. It encodes CASSPGGKNSPLHF.

The chain links TRBV5-1 to TRBJ1-1; possible D gene TRBD1, 5 bases. There are 14 residues in the CDR3. Germline V gene lookup returns CDR1 SGHRS and CDR2 YFSETQ. V lost 7 bases and J lost 3, with 16 bases in between. The CDR3 is CASRKEQGDTEAFF. Written as DNA, the CDR3 is TGCGCCAGCCGGAAAGAACAAGGGGACACTGAAGCTTTCTTT.

The chain employs TRBV10-3 and TRBJ1-1; 9 bases are a match to TRBD1. Per the germline V gene, CDR1 is ENHRY and CDR2 is SYGVKD. The CDR3 contains 13 residues. The ends lost 7 bases at V and 5 bases at J; junction bases unmatched: 5. CDR3 sequence reads: CAIKQQGATEAFF. As DNA, the CDR3 is TGTGCCATCAAGCAACAGGGGGCGACTGAAGCTTTCTTT.

This clone has more than one count but fewer than ten. This chain uses TRBV18 with TRBJ1-4; maybe TRBD1 (5 bases). The CDR3 totals 15 residues. Between the trimmed V and J ends, which lost 1 base and 5 bases, there was a span of 11 bases. The V gene's germline CDR1 is KGHSH and CDR2 LQKENI. This CDR3 is CASSPRSGMNEKLFF. The CDR3 coding sequence is TGTGCCAGCTCACCACGGTCAGGGATGAATGAAAAACTGTTTTTT.

The V call is TRBV11-2, the J call TRBJ2-7, with 7 bases aligning to TRBD1. The germline CDR1 and CDR2 sequences are SGHAT and FQNNGV. J lost 2 bases, V lost 1 base, and 2 bases had no gene match. CDR3 length equals 14 residues. The CDR3 DNA reads as TGTGCCAGCAGCTTAGTAGGGACAGCCTACGAGCAGTACTTC. This codes for CASSLVGTAYEQYF.

The chain employs TRBV11-2 and TRBJ2-7; D unresolved. The CDR3 extends over 11 amino acids. V was shortened by 4 bases and J by 1 base, with 2 bases between the two germline ends. CDR1 is SGHAT, CDR2 FQNNGV, per germline. The CDR3 nucleotides read TGTGCCAGCAGCTCTTCCTACGAGCAGTACTTC. Its protein product is CASSSSYEQYF.

The rearrangement links TRBV2 to TRBJ2-3, with a possible D match to TRBD1 (6 bases). The CDR3 totals 13 residues. V lost 3 bases and J 2 bases, leaving 6 bases between the germline ends. Germline assignment: CDR1 SNHLY and CDR2 FYNNEI. The CDR3 sequence is CASSEGATDTQYF. CDR3 DNA sequence: TGTGCCAGCAGTGAGGGGGCCACAGATACGCAGTATTTT.

V and J are TRBV18 and TRBJ2-3; tentatively, D is TRBD1 (6 bases). The germline CDR1 and CDR2 sequences are KGHSH and LQKENI. The CDR3 length is 15 residues. Trimming left V 6 bases short and J 4 bases short, with 17 bases between. CDR3 amino acids: CASSALGAEPDTQYF. CDR3 nucleotides: TGTGCCAGCTCCGCCTTGGGGGCGGAACCAGATACGCAGTATTTT.

The CDR3 reads CASSQDLTAPNYGYTF. CDR3 nucleotide sequence: TGCGCCAGCAGCCAAGATCTGACAGCCCCTAACTATGGCTACACCTTC. This chain joins TRBV4-3 and TRBJ1-2; D might be TRBD1 (5 bases). V shed 0 bases and J shed 0 bases, with 11 bases lying between them. The CDR3 is 16 amino acids. CDR1 LGHNA and CDR2 YSLEER come from the germline V gene.

The rearrangement uses TRBV7-2 and TRBJ2-5; the D is unclear. Germline CDR1 is SGHTA and CDR2 is FQGNSA. V lost 1 base to trimming and J lost 4 bases, with 10 bases between them. The length of the CDR3 is 14 residues. Written as DNA, the CDR3 is TGTGCCAGCAGCTTAGGGGCCGATAGAGAGACCCAGTACTTC. This sequence encodes CASSLGADRETQYF. The full variable domain, rest sourced from reference TRBV7-2 and TRBJ2-5, is GAGVSQSPSNKVTEKGKDVELRCDPISGHTALYWYRQSLGQGLEFLIYFQGNSAPDKSGLPSDRFSAERTGGSVSTLTIQRTQQEDSAVYLCASSLGADRETQYFGPGTRLLVL.

The chain combines TRBV30 with TRBJ2-3; D gene unclear. Per germline, CDR1 GTSNPN and CDR2 SVGIG (reference sequence). The CDR3 runs 12 residues. V was shortened by 2 bases and J by 2 bases, with 5 bases between the two germline ends. CDR3 in DNA: TGTGCCTGGAGTCCAAACACAGATACGCAGTATTTT. Amino acid sequence: CAWSPNTDTQYF.

The V and J genes are TRBV19 and TRBJ2-3; 9 nucleotides line up with TRBD1. J lost 1 base, V lost 8 bases, and 1 base had no gene match. The CDR3 extends over 13 amino acids. The germline V gene encodes CDR1 LNHDA and CDR2 SQIVND (reference sequence). The CDR3 DNA reads TGTGCCAGTGGGGACAGGGGCACAGATACGCAGTATTTT. Amino acids: CASGDRGTDTQYF.

As concerns this clone: Other DNA sequences in this specimen translate into the identical CDR3. The chain links TRBV5-1 to TRBJ2-3; D remains unclear. CDR3 length: 12 amino acids. The germline gives CDR1 SGHRS, CDR2 YFSETQ. V lost 4 bases, J lost 6 bases, and 9 bases lay in between. As DNA, the CDR3 is TGCGCCAGCAGCCTGACGGAGGATACGCAGTATTTT. It is translated as CASSLTEDTQYF.

The V call is TRBV19, the J call TRBJ1-5, with 7 nucleotides matching TRBD1. CDR3 length: 15 residues. The V segment lost 8 bases and the J segment 5 bases; nucleotides outside the gene matches: 12. Looked up from germline, CDR1 is LNHDA and CDR2 is SQIVND (reference sequence). The CDR3 nucleotides read TGTGCCAGTCATACAGGGGAGAATGTCTATCAGCCCCAGCATTTT. It is translated as CASHTGENVYQPQHF.

In its sample, this clone was seen a few times. The CDR3 spells CSVGEGGNEAFF. The CDR3 nucleotides read TGCAGCGTTGGAGAGGGAGGGAATGAAGCTTTCTTT. This chain uses TRBV29-1 with TRBJ1-1; D not certain. Trimming took off 4 bases at V and 7 bases at J, with 13 bases between the two ends. The germline gives CDR1 SQVTM, CDR2 ANQGSEA. This CDR3 contains 12 residues.

The chain recombines TRBV18 with TRBJ1-1; TRBD1 might be the D (5 bases). This CDR3 is 15 amino acids long. Looked up from germline, CDR1 is KGHSH and CDR2 is LQKENI. V was shortened by 2 bases and J by 2 bases, with 12 bases between the two germline ends. The chain's CDR3 is CASSPGAGINTEAFF. The DNA of the CDR3 is TGTGCCAGCTCACCAGGGGCAGGGATAAACACTGAAGCTTTCTTT.

V gene TRBV5-4 combines with J gene TRBJ2-5, with 7 bases aligning to TRBD2. The CDR3 runs to 15 residues. Losses at the gene ends were 2 bases for V and 5 bases for J; bases not matched to a gene: 9. Germline V gene sequence: CDR1 SGHNT, CDR2 YYREEE (reference sequence). CDR3 coding DNA: TGTGCCAGCAGCTTAAATAACCGGGGGGAGGAGACCCAGTACTTC. The encoded protein is CASSLNNRGEETQYF.

This chain connects TRBV19 to TRBJ2-7; 8 nucleotides line up with TRBD1. V trimming: 7 bases; J trimming: 5 bases; junction bases outside the gene matches: 16. CDR3 length: 16 residues. From germline, CDR1 is LNHDA and CDR2 SQIVND (reference sequence). Here the CDR3 reads CASTFSPTGVIDEQYF. The CDR3 DNA follows: TGTGCCAGTACCTTTTCCCCGACAGGGGTAATCGACGAGCAGTACTTC.

J is TRBJ2-3 and V is TRBV19; D might be TRBD2 (5 bases). Trimming took 6 bases from V and 4 from J, leaving 17 bases between them. The CDR3 length is 15 residues. Germline V gene sequence: CDR1 LNHDA, CDR2 SQIVND (reference sequence). The CDR3 nucleotides read TGTGCCAGTAGCCCCTTAGGAGGAAAGGCAGATACGCAGTATTTT. As protein: CASSPLGGKADTQYF.

The gene calls are TRBV30 and TRBJ2-7; D is unresolved. CDR1 and CDR2 from the germline V gene are GTSNPN and SVGIG (reference sequence). The V and J ends lost 1 base and 6 bases respectively, with 10 bases between them. The CDR3 extends over 12 amino acids. CDR3 residues: CAWSGAFSEQYF. In DNA, the CDR3 is TGTGCCTGGAGTGGCGCGTTCTCCGAGCAGTACTTC. The variable domain in full, completed from reference TRBV30 and TRBJ2-7, reads SQTIHQWPATLVQPVGSPLSLECTVEGTSNPNLYWYRQAAGRGLQLLFYSVGIGQISSEVPQNLSASRPQDRQFILSSKKLLLSDSGFYLCAWSGAFSEQYFGPGTRLTVT.

The chain links TRBV4-3 to TRBJ1-5; TRBD1 agrees at 7 bases. Germline V gene data show CDR1 as LGHNA and CDR2 as YSLEER. The CDR3 is made up of 15 amino acids. The J segment lost 0 bases and the V segment lost 1 base, leaving 0 bases of the junction unmatched. This CDR3 is CASSQGQGSNQPQHF. CDR3 nucleotide sequence: TGCGCCAGCAGCCAAGGACAGGGTAGCAATCAGCCCCAGCATTTT.

J is TRBJ2-3 and V is TRBV30; 14 bases fit TRBD2. The germline V gene encodes CDR1 GTSNPN and CDR2 SVGIG (reference sequence). The CDR3 contains 19 residues. The V segment lost 3 bases and the J segment 2 bases; nucleotides outside the gene matches: 13. The CDR3 sequence: CAWSLPGLAGAGVTDTQYF. DNA of the CDR3: TGTGCCTGGAGCCTCCCGGGACTAGCGGGGGCCGGGGTCACAGATACGCAGTATTTT.

The chain recombines TRBV4-1 with TRBJ1-4, with D tentatively TRBD1 (5 bases). V lost 0 bases and J 0 bases, leaving 14 bases between the germline ends. This CDR3 contains 18 residues. Germline CDR1 is MGHRA and CDR2 is YSYEKL. Written as DNA, the CDR3 is TGCGCCAGCAGCCAAGAGACAGCCGCCTTAGCAACTAATGAAAAACTGTTTTTT. It encodes CASSQETAALATNEKLFF.

The chain has TRBV5-1 and TRBJ2-7; tentative D call: TRBD2 (6 bases). The CDR3 runs to 12 residues. The V and J ends lost 4 bases and 5 bases respectively, with 10 bases between them. Germline CDR1 and CDR2: SGHRS and YFSETQ. The CDR3 nucleotides are TGCGCCAGCAGCGCGGGGAGTCACGAGCAGTACTTC. Translated, it gives CASSAGSHEQYF.

CDR3 nucleotides: TGTGCCAGCAGTACTACGGACAGGGGGTTCTACGAGCAGTACTTC. As protein: CASSTTDRGFYEQYF. J is TRBJ2-7 and V is TRBV2; 10 bases align to TRBD1. The junction had 7 bases not matched to a gene; V was cut back by 5 bases and J by 3 bases. Germline assignment: CDR1 SNHLY and CDR2 FYNNEI. This CDR3 contains 15 residues.